The rows below give T cell receptor beta chains drawn from one sample of a study of CD8+ T cells in alopecia areata. The table came from immunoSEQ multiplex PCR; TCRdb's copy has only in-frame clones and leaves some out. Of fewer than 250,000 clones detected, 64% appear once; the ten largest clones hold roughly 4.2%. The sequences come from CD4+ T cells sorted from blood, collected at week 4, from a patient treated with tofacitinib. These receptors came from a human donor with alopecia areata. CDR3s include the opening cysteine and the closing phenylalanine or tryptophan. The D gene is left open where the match is weak. Clone size, where shown, is once, few, many, or a class for clones that have expanded.

d_gene,j_gene,abundance,v_gene,CDR3nt,CDR3aa
-,TRBJ2-3,-,TRBV29-1,TGCAGCGTTTCTTGGGGAAGCACCACAGATACGCAGTATTTT,CSVSWGSTTDTQYF
-,TRBJ1-6,-,TRBV4-1,TGCGCCAGCAGCCGCCGGGGTACTTATAATTCACCCCTCCACTTT,CASSRRGTYNSPLHF
TRBD1,TRBJ2-3,-,TRBV7-9,TGTGCCAGCAGCACAAGACAGGGTGGAGGCACAGATACGCAGTATTTT,CASSTRQGGGTDTQYF
TRBD2,TRBJ2-7,-,TRBV7-2,TGTGCCAGCAGCTTTGGACTAGCGGCGTACGAGCAGTACTTC,CASSFGLAAYEQYF
-,TRBJ1-5,-,TRBV18,TGTGCCAGCTCACGAGGCGGGGGGAATCAGCCCCAGCATTTT,CASSRGGGNQPQHF
-,TRBJ1-1,-,TRBV30,TGTGCCTGGAGTCCACGCCGGACGGTGAACACTGAAGCTTTCTTT,CAWSPRRTVNTEAFF
TRBD1,TRBJ1-5,-,TRBV29-1,TGCAGCATTTTGACAGGGCTCAATCAGCCCCAGCATTTT,CSILTGLNQPQHF
-,TRBJ1-5,-,TRBV10-3,TGTGCCATCAGTAAGGGGGATCAGCCCCAGCATTTT,CAISKGDQPQHF
-,TRBJ2-7,-,TRBV5-4,TGTGCCAGCAGCTTAAGAGCAGGCCCATACGAGCAGTACTTC,CASSLRAGPYEQYF
-,TRBJ2-1,-,TRBV30,TGTGCCTGGAGTGTCGTCCAGGTGGCTGGGGGGTTTAACAATGAGCAGTTCTTC,CAWSVVQVAGGFNNEQFF
TRBD2,TRBJ2-5,-,TRBV9,TGTGCCAGCAGCGTAGCAATAGCGGGGTCCCAAGAGACCCAGTACTTC,CASSVAIAGSQETQYF
-,TRBJ1-4,-,TRBV28,TGTGCCAGCATCAACAAGGGCCTGGAAAAACTGTTTTTT,CASINKGLEKLFF
TRBD1,TRBJ2-5,-,TRBV5-6,TGTGCCAGCAGCTTGGGACAGGGGGTCCAAGAGACCCAGTACTTC,CASSLGQGVQETQYF
-,TRBJ2-2,few,TRBV2,TGTGCCAGCAGTTGGGGCCAGGGCGGTCACACCGGGGAGCTGTTTTTT,CASSWGQGGHTGELFF
-,TRBJ1-4,-,TRBV30,TGTGCCTGGAGGCTCTGGGGGGCAACTAATGAAAAACTGTTTTTT,CAWRLWGATNEKLFF
TRBD2,TRBJ2-5,-,TRBV9,TGTGCCAGCAGCGTAGTCGGCAGCGGGGGGTACGAGACCCAGTACTTC,CASSVVGSGGYETQYF
-,TRBJ2-5,-,TRBV2,TGTGCCAGCAGTGATCGGGGCGAGACCCAGTACTTC,CASSDRGETQYF
-,TRBJ2-6,-,TRBV4-3,TGCGCCAGCAGCCAAGACAGGGTAGGGGCCAACGTCCTGACTTTC,CASSQDRVGANVLTF
-,TRBJ1-3,once,TRBV2,TGTGCCAGCAGTGCGATGGGTGCTGGAAACACCATATATTTT,CASSAMGAGNTIYF
-,TRBJ2-1,-,TRBV13,TGTGCCAGCAGCTTAGTATACAATGAGCAGTTCTTC,CASSLVYNEQFF
-,TRBJ1-2,-,TRBV5-1,TGCGCCAGCAGCTTGGTAGCTGGAGGGGATGGCTACACCTTC,CASSLVAGGDGYTF
-,TRBJ2-6,-,TRBV30,TGTGCCTGGAGTGGGTGGGGTCTGGGGGCCAACGTCCTGACTTTC,CAWSGWGLGANVLTF
-,TRBJ1-2,-,TRBV23-1,TGCGCCAGCAGTCAAGCCCCGGGTGGATCTAACTATGGCTACACCTTC,CASSQAPGGSNYGYTF
-,TRBJ1-5,-,TRBV29-1,TGCAGCGTTGGGGGGGGCTTCAATCAGCCCCAGCATTTT,CSVGGGFNQPQHF
TRBD1,TRBJ1-4,-,TRBV25-1,TGTGCCAGCAGTGACCCCAGGGGGCGTATCACTGAAAAACTGTTTTTT,CASSDPRGRITEKLFF
-,TRBJ2-6,few,TRBV27,TGTGCCAGCAGTTTAATGGGGGGCCCGGGCTCTGGGGCCAACGTCCTGACTTTC,CASSLMGGPGSGANVLTF
TRBD1,TRBJ2-6,-,TRBV5-1,TGCGCCAGCAGGCCGGGACAGGGCCCCTCTGGGGCCAACGTCCTGACTTTC,CASRPGQGPSGANVLTF
TRBD1,TRBJ2-3,-,TRBV2,TGTGCCAGCAGTGGGCTTACAGGGGGCACGCAGTATTTT,CASSGLTGGTQYF
-,TRBJ2-1,-,TRBV9,TGTGCCAGCAGCGTAGTCGCGGAGTACAATGAGCAGTTCTTC,CASSVVAEYNEQFF
-,TRBJ1-2,-,TRBV5-6,TGTGCCAGCAGCTTGGCTTTGGATTATGGCTACACCTTC,CASSLALDYGYTF
-,TRBJ2-3,few,TRBV4-2,TGTGCCAGCAGCCAAGACGGCAGCGCCTCTAGCACAGATACGCAGTATTTT,CASSQDGSASSTDTQYF
-,TRBJ1-1,-,TRBV10-2,TGCGCCAGCAGTGAACCAAGGGGATGGACTGAAGCTTTCTTT,CASSEPRGWTEAFF
TRBD1,TRBJ2-5,-,TRBV7-2,TGTGCCAGCAGCTTTCAGGGGGCGGAGGAGACCCAGTACTTC,CASSFQGAEETQYF
-,TRBJ2-6,-,TRBV29-1,TGCAGCGTTGCCGGCGGGACAGCCTGGGGCTCTGGGGCCAACGTCCTGACTTTC,CSVAGGTAWGSGANVLTF
-,TRBJ2-7,-,TRBV6-6,TGTGCCAGCAGTTCACAACAGGGAATCTCCTACGAGCAGTACTTC,CASSSQQGISYEQYF
TRBD1,TRBJ1-2,-,TRBV30,TGTGCCTGGAGGGACACAGGGGCCTATGGCTACACCTTC,CAWRDTGAYGYTF
TRBD2,TRBJ2-1,-,TRBV19,TGTGCCAGTAGGGGAGCCAGCGGGGGGGCGTTGAATGAGCAGTTCTTC,CASRGASGGALNEQFF
-,TRBJ1-4,-,TRBV27,TGTGCCAGCAGTTTAACCTACAGGGTCAGCAGTGAAAAACTGTTTTTT,CASSLTYRVSSEKLFF
-,TRBJ2-5,-,TRBV20-1,TGCAGTGCTAGAGTTGGGGAGACCCAGTACTTC,CSARVGETQYF
-,TRBJ2-5,-,TRBV15,TGTGCCACCAGCAGAAATTTCGGGGCAGCCGAAGAGACCCAGTACTTC,CATSRNFGAAEETQYF
TRBD1,TRBJ1-2,-,TRBV27,TGTGCCACCCGGACAGGGGGCGATCCTAACTATGGCTACACCTTC,CATRTGGDPNYGYTF
-,TRBJ1-1,-,TRBV29-1,TGCAGCGTTGGGGGGGAACGGAACACTGAAGCTTTCTTT,CSVGGERNTEAFF